This T cell receptor (beta chain) originates from a study of cytomegalovirus exposure and HLA in healthy donors. Study outcomes and limitations: A link between a missense DCLRE1C variant and TCR beta V- and J-gene trimming emerged from a later analysis. The classifier was said to identify cytomegalovirus status with high specificity and sensitivity. Altogether, some 160 TCR beta chains were recorded as cytomegalovirus-associated.

Germline CDR1 SGHNT, CDR2 YYREEE (reference sequence). V was pared by 1 base and J by 8 bases, with 5 bases of the junction left unmatched. The CDR3 is made up of 15 amino acids. Remarks on this clone: What it recognizes is unknown.

13 Jbeta primers and 60 Vbeta primers were used for the PCR. Clones were read by immunoSEQ multiplex PCR, and TCRdb kept only the in-frame ones, dropping some. The sample holds roughly 150,000 clones; 78% are singletons and the top ten take 6.2%. This TCR was sampled from a woman in her thirties or forties in good health and CMV-seropositive. The V gene is TRBV5-4, the J gene TRBJ2-1; 11 bases line up with TRBD2. Material: PBMCs. In DNA, the CDR3 is TGTGCCAGCAGCTTGAGGACTAGCGGGCTCCATGAGCAGTTCTTC. It specifies CASSLRTSGLHEQFF.